The 8 T cell receptor beta chains below all came from one sample that was sequenced in a study of blood T cells in healthy people across ages (dated by TCRdb to about 2015). The method behind the library was 5' RACE. TCRdb names Illumina HiSeq 2500 as the instrument used. A second PCR of about 7 to 12 cycles was performed with a sample-barcoded 5' primer and a J-beta primer mix. TCRdb trimmed public reads at Q25 via fastp, called clones via MiXCR and kept in-frame beta chains. Rows are unified per CDR3 protein, each entry keeping the most common DNA and genes. The sample yields 550,000 to 750,000 distinct CDR3 sequences; around 20% were counted once. Roughly 3.7% of the sample is held by the ten biggest clonotypes. Source material: blood. All receptors come from an older man in good health.

Only a few counts were recorded for this clonotype. The V and J genes are TRBV5-5 and TRBJ1-5; the match to TRBD1 covers 10 bases. Germline loops: CDR1 SGHKS, CDR2 YYEKEE (reference sequence). CDR3 length equals 15 residues. V shed 0 bases, J shed 6 bases, and the junction held 3 bases outside the gene matches. The CDR3 is CASSLDGQGGQPQHF. In nucleotides, the CDR3 is TGTGCCAGCAGCTTGGATGGACAGGGGGGTCAGCCCCAGCATTTT.

The sample holds a few counts of this clonotype. The chain is built from TRBV5-5 and TRBJ2-5, with 8 positions matching TRBD1. V lost 0 bases to trimming and J lost 11 bases; unmatched junction nucleotides: 6. CDR1 and CDR2 (germline): SGHKS, YYEKEE (reference sequence). This CDR3 spans 13 amino acids. CDR3 region: CASSLVADREQYF. The CDR3 bases are TGTGCCAGCAGCTTGGTAGCGGACAGGGAGCAGTACTTC.

This clonotype was observed a handful of times. The chain uses TRBV28 and TRBJ2-1; D gene ambiguous. There are 15 residues in the CDR3. With 3 bases removed from V and 3 bases from J, the gap between germline ends came to 12 bases. Germline loops: CDR1 MDHEN, CDR2 SYDVKM. This CDR3 reads CASSLMATYYNEQFF. CDR3 in DNA: TGTGCCAGCAGTTTGATGGCCACCTACTACAATGAGCAGTTCTTC.

V and J are TRBV6-1 and TRBJ1-2; TRBD1 matches at 9 bases. This CDR3 contains 13 residues. CDR1 is MNHNS and CDR2 is SASEGT in the germline V gene. Trimming removed 6 bases from V and 8 bases from J; junction bases left unmatched: 7. CDR3 residues: CASRPPGQGGYTF. In DNA form, the CDR3 reads TGTGCCAGCAGGCCTCCGGGACAGGGAGGCTACACCTTC.

This clonotype was counted a few times. V usage is TRBV27 and J usage is TRBJ2-2, with a possible D match to TRBD1 (6 bases). The V end was cut by 2 bases, the J end by 1 base, with 11 bases between. Germline V CDR1 and CDR2: MNHEY, SMNVEV (reference sequence). The CDR3 length is 16 residues. This CDR3 reads CASSLRVTGNTGELFF. In DNA, the CDR3 is TGTGCCAGCAGTTTAAGGGTGACAGGGAACACCGGGGAGCTGTTTTTT.

This clonotype has at least ten counts. This chain connects TRBV4-2 to TRBJ2-5; D perhaps matches TRBD2 (6 bases). Looked up from germline, CDR1 is LGHNA and CDR2 is YNFKEQ. V was pared by 1 base and J by 3 bases, with 6 bases between. The CDR3 extends over 13 amino acids. The DNA for the CDR3 is TGTGCCAGCAGCCAAGGGGAGGAAGAGACCCAGTACTTC. Residues: CASSQGEEETQYF.

The chain has TRBV20-1 and TRBJ2-4, with D unclear. The CDR3 loop spans 14 amino acids. The germline V and J ends were trimmed by 1 base and 2 bases, with 9 bases remaining between them. The germline V gene encodes CDR1 DFQATT and CDR2 SNEGSKA (reference sequence). DNA of the CDR3: TGCAGTGCTAGAGCAAGTAATTCCAAAAACATTCAGTACTTC. Protein: CSARASNSKNIQYF.

This clonotype was seen at least ten times. This rearrangement joins TRBV5-6 to TRBJ1-6, with D hard to call. The CDR3 is made up of 15 amino acids. The V end was cut by 4 bases, the J end by 3 bases, with 11 bases between. Germline assignment: CDR1 SGHDT and CDR2 YYEEEE. CDR3 bases: TGTGCCAGCAGCCCCCGCGGGTTCTATAATTCACCCCTCCACTTT. It yields the protein CASSPRGFYNSPLHF.